The text below deals with one T cell receptor beta chain. As yet, its antigen is unknown. The multiple sclerosis control group was made up of treatment-naive patients with stable or active relapsing-remitting disease. The record originates from a study of CD8 T cells in Susac syndrome. Study results and limitations: As the study acknowledged, the number of individuals who were part of its TCR sequencing and HLA analysis was relatively small.

Reverse transcription used about 0.5 to 1 ug RNA and random hexamers. The amplification used immunoSEQ multiplex PCR on TCR beta CDR3; it spanned 54 Vbeta and 13 Jbeta. TCRdb reanalysed the immunoSEQ multiplex PCR reads using MiXCR and keeps one entry per CDR3 protein. The sample shows about 140,000 distinct CDR3 sequences, 90% to 95% of them seen only once. Trimming took 1 base from V and 7 from J; bases not matched to a gene: 5. CDR1 and CDR2 (germline): DFQATT, SNEGSKA (reference sequence). The CDR3 is made up of 14 amino acids. This rearrangement joins TRBV20-1 to TRBJ1-5; 9 nucleotides line up with TRBD1. The sample comprised CD4+ T cells from PBMCs. This sequence was found in a human donor with multiple sclerosis. The chain's CDR3 is CSARGGQGGQPQHF. The CDR3 nucleotides read TGCAGTGCTAGAGGGGGACAGGGCGGGCAGCCCCAGCATTTT.